Sequencing of this TCR beta chain was carried out in a study of T cells after posttransplantation cyclophosphamide. TCRdb's copy holds only in-frame clones and misses some; the assay was immunoSEQ multiplex PCR. The sample has about 5,000 clones, about 79% seen once. Overall study results and limits: Skin or GI-infiltrating T cells shared few TRB sequences with blood. Donor CD8+ memory clones often dominated recipient blood repertoires at later times. Recipient CMV seropositivity and CMV reactivation strongly tracked TRB clonality.

A marrow graft followed busulfan-fludarabine conditioning, with cyclophosphamide on days +3 and +4. With respect to this clone: Antigen specificity is unknown.

This CDR3 contains 19 residues. The input for sequencing was CD4+ T cells sorted from blood, taken 350 to 390 days after allogeneic stem cell transplant with posttransplant cyclophosphamide. The chain joins TRBV1 to TRBJ2-6; no DNA check was done on the table's D call, TRBD1. TRBV1 is an annotated pseudogene. The sequence was obtained from a male patient between 45 and 59 years old who received an allogeneic stem cell transplant from a related donor and was CMV-positive. Some T cells could come from the graft donor. CDR3 in amino acids: CTSSQEWRRGNSGANVLTF. The DNA for the CDR3 is TGCACCAGCAGCCAAGAATGGCGCAGGGGGAACTCTGGGGCCAACGTCCTGACTTTC.